Listed below are T cell receptor beta chains from one sample, sequenced in a study of cytomegalovirus exposure and HLA in healthy donors. Measured with immunoSEQ multiplex PCR; TCRdb has only the in-frame clones, and not every one. Its listing shows tens of thousands of clones. The specimen sequenced was PBMCs. The receptors were sampled from a male donor in good health and CMV-seronegative. CDR3s include the opening cysteine and the closing phenylalanine or tryptophan. Fields, in order: V gene, D gene, J gene, CDR3 DNA, CDR3 protein. D genes are given only for firm matches.

V: TRBV18; D: NA; J: TRBJ1-2; DNA: TGTGCCAGCTCACTCGAGTCGGGACATCATGGCTACACCTTC; CDR3: CASSLESGHHGYTF
V: TRBV15; D: NA; J: TRBJ1-4; DNA: TGTGCCACCAGCAGAGATCAGGCTGCAACTAATGAAAAACTGTTTTTT; CDR3: CATSRDQAATNEKLFF
V: TRBV6-1; D: NA; J: TRBJ2-7; DNA: TGTCCCAATCCTGAGGAGGGGTGCGAGCAGTACTTC; CDR3: CPNPEEGCEQYF
V: TRBV20-1; D: NA; J: TRBJ2-5; DNA: TGCAGTCCCTACCTTGAGACCCAGTACTTC; CDR3: CSPYLETQYF
V: TRBV5-1; D: TRBD2; J: TRBJ2-7; DNA: TGCGCCAGCAGCTCGGGGGGGGCCTCCTACGAGCAGTACTTC; CDR3: CASSSGGASYEQYF
V: TRBV5-8; D: NA; J: TRBJ1-3; DNA: TGTGCCAGCAGCTTATCCCAGGGCACCATATATTTT; CDR3: CASSLSQGTIYF
V: TRBV6-5; D: TRBD2; J: TRBJ2-2; DNA: TGTGCCAGCAGTTACTCGACGGGGGGGGTCGGGGAGCTGTTTTTT; CDR3: CASSYSTGGVGELFF
V: TRBV5-6; D: TRBD1; J: TRBJ2-5; DNA: TGTGCCAGCAGCTTTTCGGACAGGGGTCGGTACCAAGAGACCCAGTACTTC; CDR3: CASSFSDRGRYQETQYF
V: TRBV5-4; D: NA; J: TRBJ1-2; DNA: TGTGCCAGCAGCCCTGACGGGTACGGCTACACCTTC; CDR3: CASSPDGYGYTF
V: TRBV27; D: NA; J: TRBJ1-1; DNA: TGTGCCAGCAGCCAAGGGGTCGACACTGAAGCTTTCTTT; CDR3: CASSQGVDTEAFF
V: TRBV6-5; D: TRBD1; J: TRBJ1-6; DNA: TGTGCCAGCAGTTCGGGACAGGGGTTTTCACCCCTCCACTTT; CDR3: CASSSGQGFSPLHF
V: TRBV7-9; D: NA; J: TRBJ1-2; DNA: TGTGCCAGCAGCTTTGGGGCAGAAAATTATGGCTACACCTTC; CDR3: CASSFGAENYGYTF
V: TRBV9; D: TRBD2; J: TRBJ2-1; DNA: TGTGCCAGCAGCGTAGTTAGCGGGATTTTCAATGAGCAGTTCTTC; CDR3: CASSVVSGIFNEQFF
V: TRBV29-1; D: NA; J: TRBJ1-2; DNA: TGCAGCGTTGAAAACCGGGATCAAGCCCACTATGGCTACACCTTC; CDR3: CSVENRDQAHYGYTF
V: TRBV6-1; D: TRBD1; J: TRBJ1-2; DNA: TGTGCCAGCAGTTCCCTCCTGACAGGGAACTATGGCTACACCTTC; CDR3: CASSSLLTGNYGYTF
V: TRBV15; D: NA; J: TRBJ2-7; DNA: TGTGCCACCAGCGCTAGACAGGGACTCGGGAACGAGCAGTACTTC; CDR3: CATSARQGLGNEQYF
V: TRBV19; D: NA; J: TRBJ1-5; DNA: TGTGCCAGTAGTATAGAGAGCCTTTATCAGCCCCAGCATTTT; CDR3: CASSIESLYQPQHF
V: TRBV5-4; D: NA; J: TRBJ1-4; DNA: TGTGCCAGCAGCTCTTCGACAGCCCCTAATGAAAAACTGTTTTTT; CDR3: CASSSSTAPNEKLFF
V: TRBV7-2; D: NA; J: TRBJ1-1; DNA: TGTGCCAGCAGCTCCGGACTCTTGAACACTGAAGCTTTCTTT; CDR3: CASSSGLLNTEAFF
V: TRBV4-3; D: TRBD2; J: TRBJ2-7; DNA: TGCGCCAGCAGCCAAGACCGGACAGCTTTAAGCGGGAGGGCCAGGGAGCAGTACTTC; CDR3: CASSQDRTALSGRAREQYF
V: TRBV5-1; D: NA; J: TRBJ2-7; DNA: TGCGCCAGCAGTAGGGAGTACGAGCAGTACTTC; CDR3: CASSREYEQYF
V: TRBV5-6; D: NA; J: TRBJ2-7; DNA: TGTGCCAGCAGCTTTTGGGCCACTAGCCCCCTATCTCCTAACGAGCAGTACTTC; CDR3: CASSFWATSPLSPNEQYF
V: TRBV6-6; D: TRBD2; J: TRBJ2-1; DNA: TGTGCCAGCATCGGACTAGCGGGAGCTAATGAGCAGTTCTTC; CDR3: CASIGLAGANEQFF
V: TRBV10-1; D: NA; J: TRBJ2-5; DNA: TGCGCCAGCGGAGAACTTGTTGGGAGCGGAGGGTACCAAGAGACCCAGTACTTC; CDR3: CASGELVGSGGYQETQYF
V: TRBV19; D: NA; J: TRBJ2-3; DNA: TGTGCCAGTCGGGGGACAGATACGCAGTATTTT; CDR3: CASRGTDTQYF
V: TRBV15; D: TRBD2; J: TRBJ2-5; DNA: TGTGCCACCAGCTACCGACTAGCGGGAGGCGGTGAGACCCAGTACTTC; CDR3: CATSYRLAGGGETQYF